These 30 T cell receptor beta chains were all obtained from the same sample, sequenced in a study of blood T cell repertoires in COVID-19 (dated by TCRdb to about 2020). Libraries were made using the immunoSEQ multiplex PCR assay. TCRdb obtained this table from immuneACCESS and retained in-frame rearrangements with V and J assigned. These tables miss some clones; where compared with another copy, unresolved V genes account for less than half of the shortfall, and the remainder is unexplained. The sample yields some 400,000 clones; 90% were counted once. In total, the top ten clones hold approximately 7% of the sample. Material for sequencing was peripheral blood. Source of these receptors: a man in his late teens or twenties with active or convalescent COVID-19.

This clone was detected a few times. The chain carries TRBV7-2 and TRBJ1-5, with 9 bases identical to TRBD1. V lost 5 bases and J lost 6; bases outside the gene matches: 8. Per the germline V gene, CDR1 is SGHTA and CDR2 is FQGNSA. The CDR3 totals 15 residues. The CDR3 sequence is CASSLGTGLVQPQHF. The CDR3 coding sequence is TGTGCCAGCAGCCTAGGGACAGGGTTAGTTCAGCCCCAGCATTTT.

The rearrangement uses TRBV30 and TRBJ1-6; D not certain. V shed 0 bases and J shed 9 bases, with 27 bases lying between them. CDR3 length equals 19 residues. Germline CDR1 reads GTSNPN; CDR2 reads SVGIG (reference sequence). As DNA, the CDR3 is TGTGCCTGGAGTGTACGAGGGCCTATCGCCAACCGGGAAGGTTCACCCCTCCACTTT. As protein: CAWSVRGPIANREGSPLHF.

The J gene is TRBJ1-3, the V gene TRBV7-2; D gene unclear. Germline CDR1 is SGHTA and CDR2 is FQGNSA. The CDR3 consists of 14 residues. V was shortened by 5 bases and J by 3 bases, with 11 bases between the two germline ends. CDR3 nucleotide sequence: TGTGCCAGCAGCCACAACGGGATTGGAAACACCATATATTTT. The encoded protein is CASSHNGIGNTIYF.

The chain carries TRBV14 and TRBJ2-5; 10 nucleotides match TRBD1. Germline V gene lookup returns CDR1 SGHDN and CDR2 FVKESK. The ends lost 5 bases at V and 5 bases at J; junction bases unmatched: 11. This CDR3 has 16 residues. The CDR3 spells CASSLSDRGRRETQYF. The DNA for the CDR3 is TGTGCCAGCAGCTTGAGCGACAGGGGGCGCCGGGAGACCCAGTACTTC.

This clone has more than one count but fewer than ten. The genes are TRBV28 and TRBJ1-2; 10 positions agree with TRBD1. Germline loops: CDR1 MDHEN, CDR2 SYDVKM. The ends lost 11 bases at V and 3 bases at J; junction bases unmatched: 15. This CDR3 has 16 residues. As DNA, the CDR3 is TGTGCCGGAGGACCTCGACAGGGGACAGGGGACTATGGCTACACCTTC. Residues: CAGGPRQGTGDYGYTF.

This chain connects TRBV18 to TRBJ2-7; D possibly corresponds to TRBD1 (6 bases). CDR1 and CDR2 (germline): KGHSH, LQKENI. The CDR3 is 15 amino acids. Trimming removed 6 bases from V and 3 bases from J, with 18 bases in between. As DNA, the CDR3 is TGTGCCAGCTCCTGGGGGTCTGGGGGCAACTACGAGCAGTACTTC. Translated: CASSWGSGGNYEQYF.

This chain links TRBV11-2 with TRBJ2-7, with 7 bases matching TRBD2. The V segment lost 5 bases and the J segment 4 bases; nucleotides outside the gene matches: 5. This CDR3 spans 13 amino acids. CDR1 is SGHAT and CDR2 is FQNNGV in the germline V gene. DNA for the CDR3: TGTGCCAGCAGCACTAGCGTATCATACGAGCAGTACTTC. Protein product: CASSTSVSYEQYF.

The gene calls are TRBV7-2 and TRBJ2-7; 11 nucleotides match TRBD1. The germline gives CDR1 SGHTA, CDR2 FQGNSA. The CDR3 is 16 amino acids. V shed 6 bases, J shed 6 bases, and the junction held 13 bases outside the gene matches. DNA of the CDR3: TGTGCCAGCAGTTTTTACCCGGGACAGGGGGGTGGCGAGCAGTACTTC. Translating it yields CASSFYPGQGGGEQYF.

The DNA for the CDR3 is TGTGCCAGCAGCCATTCGGGGGGGAATTCACCCCTCCACTTT. Translating it yields CASSHSGGNSPLHF. The rearrangement joins TRBV7-2 to TRBJ1-6, with D perhaps matching TRBD1 (5 bases). This CDR3 has 14 amino acids. V lost 5 bases and J 7 bases, leaving 12 bases between the germline ends. CDR1 is SGHTA, CDR2 FQGNSA, per germline. Complete variable domain (other parts from reference TRBV7-2 and TRBJ1-6): GAGVSQSPSNKVTEKGKDVELRCDPISGHTALYWYRQSLGQGLEFLIYFQGNSAPDKSGLPSDRFSAERTGGSVSTLTIQRTQQEDSAVYLCASSHSGGNSPLHFGNGTRLTVT.

The CDR3 DNA follows: TGTGCCAGCAGCTTGGCTTCTTTGGCCACAGATACGCAGTATTTT. The encoded protein is CASSLASLATDTQYF. V is TRBV7-9 and J is TRBJ2-3, with D hard to call. Trimming pared 3 bases from V and 2 bases from J, leaving 12 bases between. Germline values: CDR1 SEHNR, CDR2 FQNEAQ (reference sequence). The CDR3 is made up of 15 amino acids.

About this clone: Germline is not matched at one junction end, which may reflect a read error. The chain links TRBV9 to TRBJ2-6; 8 nucleotides agree with TRBD1. The CDR3 spans 16 residues. The V gene's germline CDR1 is SGDLS and CDR2 YYNGEE. CDR3: CASSGTGRSGANVLTF. CDR3 coding DNA: TGTGCCAGCAGCGGGACAGGGAGATCTGGGGCCAACGTGCTGACTTTC. Using reference TRBV9 and TRBJ2-6 for the parts outside the CDR3, the full variable domain is DSGVTQTPKHLITATGQRVTLRCSPRSGDLSVYWYQQSLDQGLQFLIQYYNGEERAKGNILERFSAQQFPDLHSELNLSSLELGDSALYFCASSGTGRSGANVLTFGAGSRLTVL.

This chain links TRBV27 with TRBJ2-7; TRBD2 matches 7 bases. V was pared by 4 bases and J by 2 bases, with 2 bases of the junction left unmatched. CDR1 is MNHEY and CDR2 is SMNVEV in the germline V gene (reference sequence). The CDR3 spans 13 residues. DNA for the CDR3: TGTGCCAGCAGTTGGGGGGGACCCTACGAGCAGTACTTC. Encoded protein: CASSWGGPYEQYF.

The CDR3 protein is CASSIGLGFYEQYF. The CDR3 coding sequence is TGTGCCAGTAGTATTGGACTAGGTTTCTACGAGCAGTACTTC. This chain links TRBV19 with TRBJ2-7; 7 positions match TRBD2. Per germline, CDR1 LNHDA and CDR2 SQIVND (reference sequence). Trimming took 3 bases from V and 3 from J; bases not matched to a gene: 5. There are 14 residues in the CDR3.

The chain links TRBV28 to TRBJ2-7, with 7 bases aligning to TRBD1. Trimming removed 7 bases from V and 4 bases from J; junction bases left unmatched: 13. In germline, CDR1 is MDHEN, CDR2 SYDVKM. The CDR3 loop spans 15 amino acids. The CDR3 DNA reads TGTGCCAGCAACCCACAAACAGGGGTCACATACGAGCAGTACTTC. Translation: CASNPQTGVTYEQYF.

The chain has TRBV15 and TRBJ1-3; D is undetermined. The CDR3 sequence is 14 residues long. The V end was cut by 1 base, the J end by 4 bases, with 8 bases between. Germline V gene sequence: CDR1 LNHNV, CDR2 YYDKDF (reference sequence). CDR3 nucleotide sequence: TGTGCCACCAGCAGAGTCAGGTTCGGAAACACCATATATTTT. Its protein product is CATSRVRFGNTIYF.

The count of this clone is one. The V gene is TRBV27, the J gene TRBJ2-1; D perhaps matches TRBD2 (6 bases). The CDR3 consists of 15 residues. Germline V gives CDR1 MNHEY, CDR2 SMNVEV (reference sequence). Trimming took 9 bases from V and 0 from J, leaving 15 bases between them. The CDR3 reads CASYRQGGSYNEQFF. In DNA, the CDR3 is TGTGCCAGTTACAGGCAGGGAGGCTCCTACAATGAGCAGTTCTTC.

The rearrangement uses TRBV4-1 and TRBJ2-1, with 8 nucleotides matching TRBD2. The germline V gene encodes CDR1 MGHRA and CDR2 YSYEKL. This CDR3 is built from 17 residues. Losses at the gene ends were 4 bases for V and 4 bases for J; bases not matched to a gene: 12. CDR3 sequence reads: CASSRLNTGGTYNEQFF. For the CDR3, the DNA is TGCGCCAGCAGCCGCCTTAACACGGGGGGGACTTACAATGAGCAGTTCTTC.

The J gene is TRBJ2-2, the V gene TRBV27, with D possibly being TRBD2 (5 bases). V was shortened by 3 bases and J by 5 bases, with 13 bases between the two germline ends. The CDR3 spans 15 residues. Germline lookup yields CDR1 MNHEY and CDR2 SMNVEV (reference sequence). CDR3 nucleotides: TGTGCCAGCAGTTTTCGGGGTGCAATTACCGGGGAGCTGTTTTTT. It is translated as CASSFRGAITGELFF.

The CDR3 DNA reads as TGTGCCAGCAGCCCTCTAATTAACTATGGCTACACCTTC. This codes for CASSPLINYGYTF. The chain has TRBV3-1 (or the pseudogene TRBV3-2) and TRBJ1-2; D is undetermined. V lost 4 bases to trimming and J lost 1 base, with 7 bases between them. The CDR3 contains 13 residues. The germline CDR1 and CDR2 sequences are LGHDT and YNNKEL (reference sequence).

The chain joins TRBV6-5 to TRBJ1-2, with a possible D match to TRBD1 (5 bases). The germline CDR1 and CDR2 sequences are MNHEY and SVGAGI. The CDR3 extends over 15 amino acids. Trimming left V 3 bases short and J 0 bases short, with 11 bases between. The CDR3, as DNA: TGTGCCAGCAGTTATGCGGGGGGAGCTAACTATGGCTACACCTTC. Encoded protein: CASSYAGGANYGYTF.

The chain employs TRBV7-2 and TRBJ2-3, with TRBD2 identical over 7 bases. Trimming cost V 4 bases and J 1 base; bases outside gene matches: 8. Germline CDR1 reads SGHTA; CDR2 reads FQGNSA. The CDR3 extends over 16 amino acids. This CDR3 is CASSSRAGSRTDTQYF. CDR3 bases: TGTGCCAGCAGCTCCAGAGCGGGGTCCCGCACAGATACGCAGTATTTT.

This sequence joins TRBV4-2 and TRBJ2-5, with 11 bases identical to TRBD1. Germline CDR1 and CDR2: LGHNA and YNFKEQ. The CDR3 contains 17 residues. V was pared by 3 bases and J by 0 bases, with 6 bases of the junction left unmatched. CDR3: CASSHLTGQGDQETQYF. CDR3 nucleotide sequence: TGTGCCAGCAGCCACCTTACGGGACAGGGGGACCAAGAGACCCAGTACTTC.

J is TRBJ2-7 and V is TRBV4-1; D possibly corresponds to TRBD1 (6 bases). Germline V gene lookup returns CDR1 MGHRA and CDR2 YSYEKL. The CDR3 loop spans 14 amino acids. Trimming took off 3 bases at V and 0 bases at J, with 9 bases between the two ends. The DNA of the CDR3 is TGCGCCAGCAGCCAGGACAGCACCTCCTACGAGCAGTACTTC. Protein: CASSQDSTSYEQYF.

The rearrangement joins TRBV6-5 to TRBJ1-1; possibly TRBD1 for D (6 bases). The CDR3 loop spans 13 amino acids. Per germline, CDR1 MNHEY and CDR2 SVGAGI. Trimming removed 4 bases at V and 11 bases at J, with 17 bases between. The DNA for the CDR3 is TGTGCCAGCAGTTCATCGCTACAGGGCCGGGCTTTCTTT. It codes for CASSSSLQGRAFF.

The chain joins TRBV24-1 to TRBJ2-3, with 7 bases fitting TRBD2. V gave up 6 bases and J gave up 1 base; unmatched junction bases: 9. The CDR3 is 16 amino acids. Germline V gene sequence: CDR1 KGHDR, CDR2 SFDVKD. Here the CDR3 reads CATSSLGGDGTDTQYF. DNA for the CDR3: TGTGCCACCAGTTCGCTGGGAGGGGATGGCACAGATACGCAGTATTTT.

The rearrangement joins TRBV9 to TRBJ2-7; maybe TRBD2 (5 bases). Germline V gene data show CDR1 as SGDLS and CDR2 as YYNGEE. The length of the CDR3 is 13 residues. V lost 7 bases and J lost 0, with 11 bases in between. The CDR3 nucleotides are TGTGCCAGCGGAAAGGGAGTCTCCTACGAGCAGTACTTC. This gives the protein CASGKGVSYEQYF.

V and J are TRBV6-5 and TRBJ2-2; TRBD1 might be the D (6 bases). Deletions cut 6 bases from V and 2 bases from J, with 10 bases between. Germline CDR1 reads MNHEY; CDR2 reads SVGAGI. This CDR3 is 14 amino acids long. The CDR3: CASRGTLNTGELFF. The CDR3 nucleotides read TGTGCCAGCAGGGGGACACTAAACACCGGGGAGCTGTTTTTT.

The CDR3 loop reads CASSLRPAAGNQPQHF. CDR3 sequence (DNA): TGTGCCAGCAGTTTACGCCCGGCGGCCGGCAATCAGCCCCAGCATTTT. The chain links TRBV28 to TRBJ1-5; D gene uncertain. The CDR3 has 16 amino acids. The V end was cut by 2 bases, the J end by 2 bases, with 13 bases between. Germline CDR1 reads MDHEN; CDR2 reads SYDVKM. The full variable domain, in which reference TRBV28 and TRBJ1-5 provide the parts outside the CDR3, is DVKVTQSSRYLVKRTGEKVFLECVQDMDHENMFWYRQDPGLGLRLIYFSYDVKMKEKGDIPEGYSVSREKKERFSLILESASTNQTSMYLCASSLRPAAGNQPQHFGDGTRLSIL.

The chain carries TRBV4-3 and TRBJ2-5, with D maybe TRBD2 (6 bases). V dropped 1 base and J dropped 5 bases, with 17 bases sitting between them. Germline-derived CDR1 and CDR2 are LGHNA and YSLEER. CDR3 length equals 16 residues. For the CDR3, the DNA is TGCGCCAGCAGCCAAGTCTCAGGAGGGCCGGCCGAGACCCAGTACTTC. It is translated as CASSQVSGGPAETQYF.

The chain combines TRBV4-2 with TRBJ1-3; possible D gene TRBD1, 5 bases. The V end lost 1 base, the J end lost 2 bases, and 27 bases lay between the germline ends. Germline lookup yields CDR1 LGHNA and CDR2 YNFKEQ. The CDR3 length is 21 residues. This chain's CDR3 is CASSQGRRLPWAGLPGNTIYF. CDR3 nucleotides: TGTGCCAGCAGCCAAGGTCGACGGCTCCCCTGGGCGGGGCTCCCTGGAAACACCATATATTTT.